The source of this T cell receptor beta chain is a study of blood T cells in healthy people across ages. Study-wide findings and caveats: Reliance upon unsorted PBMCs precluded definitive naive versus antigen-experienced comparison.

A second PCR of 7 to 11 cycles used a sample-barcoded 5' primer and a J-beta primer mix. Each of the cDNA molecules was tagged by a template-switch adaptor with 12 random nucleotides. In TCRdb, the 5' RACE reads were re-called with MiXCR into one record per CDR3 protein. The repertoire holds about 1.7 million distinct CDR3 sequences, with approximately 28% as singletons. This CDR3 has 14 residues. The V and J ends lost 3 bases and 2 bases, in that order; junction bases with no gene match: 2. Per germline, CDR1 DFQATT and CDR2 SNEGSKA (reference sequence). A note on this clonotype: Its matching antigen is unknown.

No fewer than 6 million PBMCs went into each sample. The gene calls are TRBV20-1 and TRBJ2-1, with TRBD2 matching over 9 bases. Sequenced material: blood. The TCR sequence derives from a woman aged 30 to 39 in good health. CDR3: CSASSGRTYNEQFF. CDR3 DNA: TGCAGTGCTAGTAGCGGGAGAACCTACAATGAGCAGTTCTTC.